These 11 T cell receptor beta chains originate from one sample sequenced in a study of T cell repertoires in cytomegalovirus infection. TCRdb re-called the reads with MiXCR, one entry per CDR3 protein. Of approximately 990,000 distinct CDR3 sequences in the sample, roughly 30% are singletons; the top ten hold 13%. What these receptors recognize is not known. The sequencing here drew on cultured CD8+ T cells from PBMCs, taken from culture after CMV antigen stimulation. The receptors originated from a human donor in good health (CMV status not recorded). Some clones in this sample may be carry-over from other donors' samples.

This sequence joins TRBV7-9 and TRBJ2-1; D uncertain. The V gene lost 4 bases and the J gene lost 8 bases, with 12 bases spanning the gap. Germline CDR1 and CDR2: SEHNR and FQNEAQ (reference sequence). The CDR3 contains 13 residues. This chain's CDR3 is CASSWAEWDEQFF. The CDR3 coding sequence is TGTGCCAGCAGCTGGGCCGAGTGGGATGAGCAGTTCTTC. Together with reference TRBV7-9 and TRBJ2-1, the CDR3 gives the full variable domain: DTGVSQNPRHKITKRGQNVTFRCDPISEHNRLYWYRQTLGQGPEFLTYFQNEAQLEKSRLLSDRFSAERPKGSFSTLEIQRTEQGDSAMYLCASSWAEWDEQFFGPGTRLTVL.

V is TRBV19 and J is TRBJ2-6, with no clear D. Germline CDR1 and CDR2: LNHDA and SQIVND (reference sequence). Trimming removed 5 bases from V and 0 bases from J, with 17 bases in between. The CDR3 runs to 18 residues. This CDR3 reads CASSWSHLTASGANVLTF. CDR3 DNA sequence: TGTGCCAGTAGTTGGTCCCACTTAACAGCCTCTGGGGCCAACGTCCTGACTTTC. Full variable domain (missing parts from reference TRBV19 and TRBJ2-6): DGGITQSPKYLFRKEGQNVTLSCEQNLNHDAMYWYRQDPGQGLRLIYYSQIVNDFQKGDIAEGYSVSREKKESFPLTVTSAQKNPTAFYLCASSWSHLTASGANVLTFGAGSRLTVL.

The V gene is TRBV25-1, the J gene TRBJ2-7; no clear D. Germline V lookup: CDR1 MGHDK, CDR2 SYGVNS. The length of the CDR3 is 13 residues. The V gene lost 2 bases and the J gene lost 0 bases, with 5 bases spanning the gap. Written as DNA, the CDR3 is TGTGCCAGCAGTGAACGGTACTCCTACGAGCAGTACTTC. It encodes CASSERYSYEQYF.

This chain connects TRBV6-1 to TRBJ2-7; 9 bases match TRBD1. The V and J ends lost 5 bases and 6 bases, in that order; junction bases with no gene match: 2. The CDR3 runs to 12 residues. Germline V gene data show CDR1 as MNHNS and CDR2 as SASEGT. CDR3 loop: CASSWDRAEQYV. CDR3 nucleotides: TGTGCCAGCAGTTGGGACAGGGCCGAGCAGTACGTC.

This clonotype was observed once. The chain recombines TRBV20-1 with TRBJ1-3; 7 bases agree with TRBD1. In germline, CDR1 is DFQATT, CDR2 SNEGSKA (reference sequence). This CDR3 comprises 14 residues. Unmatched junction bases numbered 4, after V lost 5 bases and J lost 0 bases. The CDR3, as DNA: TGCAGTGCTGGGGACAGTAGCTCTGGAAACACCATATATTTT. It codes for CSAGDSSSGNTIYF.

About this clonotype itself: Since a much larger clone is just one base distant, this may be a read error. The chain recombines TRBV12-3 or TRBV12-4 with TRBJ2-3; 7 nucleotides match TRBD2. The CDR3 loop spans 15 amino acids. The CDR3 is CASGFKRGLTDTQYF. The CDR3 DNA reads TGTGCCAGCGGTTTCAAGCGGGGACTCACAGATACGCAGTATTTT.

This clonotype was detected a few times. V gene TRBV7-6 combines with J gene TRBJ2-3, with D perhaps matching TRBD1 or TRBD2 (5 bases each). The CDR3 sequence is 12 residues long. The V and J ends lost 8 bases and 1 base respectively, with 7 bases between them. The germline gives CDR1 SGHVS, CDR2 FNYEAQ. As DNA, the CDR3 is TGTGCCAGCCCGGGACGCACAGATACGCAGTATTTT. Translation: CASPGRTDTQYF.

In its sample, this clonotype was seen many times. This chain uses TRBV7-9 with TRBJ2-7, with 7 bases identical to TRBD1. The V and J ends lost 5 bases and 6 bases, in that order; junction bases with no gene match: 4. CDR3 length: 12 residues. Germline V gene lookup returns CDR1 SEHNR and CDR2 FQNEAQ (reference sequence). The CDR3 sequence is CASSLTGSEQYF. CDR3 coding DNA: TGTGCCAGCAGCCTGACAGGGTCCGAGCAGTACTTC.

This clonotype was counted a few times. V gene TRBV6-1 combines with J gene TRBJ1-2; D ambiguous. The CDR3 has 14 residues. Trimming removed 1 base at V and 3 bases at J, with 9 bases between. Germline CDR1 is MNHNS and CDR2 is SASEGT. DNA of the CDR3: TGTGCCAGCAGTGAAGAGGTCGGGCACTATGGCTACACCTTC. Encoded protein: CASSEEVGHYGYTF.

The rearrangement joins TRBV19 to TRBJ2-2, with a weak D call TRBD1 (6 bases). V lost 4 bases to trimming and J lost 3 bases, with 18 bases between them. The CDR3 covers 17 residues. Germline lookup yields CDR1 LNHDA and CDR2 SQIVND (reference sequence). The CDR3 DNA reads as TGTGCCAGTAGTAGGTTTGCGGGCAGGGGTTACACCGGGGAGCTGTTTTTT. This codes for CASSRFAGRGYTGELFF.

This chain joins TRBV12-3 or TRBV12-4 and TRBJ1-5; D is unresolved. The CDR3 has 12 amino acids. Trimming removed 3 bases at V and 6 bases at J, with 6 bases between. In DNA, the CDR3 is TGTGCCAGCAGTTTTGACGGTCAGCCCCAGCATTTT. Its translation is CASSFDGQPQHF.